These T cell receptor beta chains were read from a single sample in a study of molecular identifiers for immune sequencing clone quantification. Via MiXCR, TCRdb re-called the PCR reads, giving one row per CDR3 protein. The table lists hundreds of thousands of distinct CDR3 sequences, approximately 24% of them singletons. The sample taken for sequencing was naive CD8+ T cells from blood, with Jurkat cell RNA spiked in. The receptors come from a human donor in good health. Some libraries in this study had Jurkat cell RNA spiked in. The CDR3 runs from the conserved cysteine through the conserved F or W. The order of the fields is V gene, J gene, D gene, clone size, CDR3 protein, CDR3 DNA. D genes are given only for firm matches. Clone size is shown for a subset of rows, as once, few, many or a class of expanded clone.

V: TRBV6-2/TRBV6-3
J: TRBJ1-1
D: -
size: -
CDR3: CASSYPGVDEIEAFF
DNA: TGTGCCAGCAGTTACCCCGGGGTGGACGAAATTGAAGCTTTCTTT

V: TRBV6-5
J: TRBJ1-1
D: -
size: many
CDR3: CASSYRTWTEAFF
DNA: TGTGCCAGCAGTTACCGGACTTGGACTGAAGCTTTCTTT

V: TRBV5-1
J: TRBJ2-3
D: TRBD1
size: many
CDR3: CASSLEQGAGDTQYF
DNA: TGCGCCAGCAGCTTGGAACAGGGGGCAGGGGATACGCAGTATTTT

V: TRBV7-9
J: TRBJ2-1
D: -
size: many
CDR3: CASRGPTKSSEQFF
DNA: TGTGCCAGCAGGGGCCCGACTAAGTCCTCTGAGCAGTTCTTC

V: TRBV27
J: TRBJ1-6
D: -
size: many
CDR3: CASRLGNSPLHF
DNA: TGTGCCAGCAGACTTGGGAATTCACCCCTCCACTTT

V: TRBV7-9
J: TRBJ1-2
D: -
size: few
CDR3: CASSLALMDGNYGYTF
DNA: TGTGCCAGCAGCTTAGCGCTAATGGACGGAAACTATGGCTACACCTTC

V: TRBV19
J: TRBJ2-7
D: -
size: -
CDR3: CASSGGAAYEQYF
DNA: TGTGCCAGTAGTGGAGGGGCAGCCTACGAGCAGTACTTC

V: TRBV4-3
J: TRBJ1-2
D: -
size: -
CDR3: CASSQDQEGGYTF
DNA: TGCGCCAGCAGCCAAGATCAAGAAGGGGGCTACACCTTC

V: TRBV30
J: TRBJ1-6
D: -
size: -
CDR3: CAWTPTRNSPLHF
DNA: TGTGCCTGGACGCCAACAAGGAATTCACCCCTCCACTTT

V: TRBV7-9
J: TRBJ2-7
D: TRBD2
size: -
CDR3: CASRNPSLAGEGPYEQYF
DNA: TGTGCCAGCAGAAATCCCTCACTAGCGGGAGAGGGGCCCTACGAGCAGTACTTC

V: TRBV12-5
J: TRBJ2-7
D: -
size: many
CDR3: CASGLDDRPEYEQYF
DNA: TGTGCTAGTGGTTTGGATGACAGGCCCGAGTACGAGCAGTACTTC